The clone carrying this T cell receptor beta chain came up a few times. This record belongs to a study of T-cell memory formation after mild COVID-19. From germline, CDR1 is SEHNR and CDR2 FQNEAQ (reference sequence). V lost 1 base and J lost 3, with 13 bases in between. There are 15 residues in the CDR3. In TCRdb, the 5' RACE reads were re-called with MiXCR into one record per CDR3 protein. The data hold under 550,000 distinct CDR3 sequences, with 15% to 20% observed a single time. Sequencing used PBMCs or a T cell subset sorted from them (not recorded which). This chain links TRBV7-9 with TRBJ2-7, with D perhaps assigned TRBD1 or TRBD2 (5 bases each). This receptor was taken from an adult woman who had mild COVID-19 (a few samples of this study predate the infection). Cell type and time point are not known. The CDR3 reads CASSLGRGSGYEQYF. The CDR3 nucleotides read TGTGCCAGCAGCTTAGGACGGGGCTCGGGCTACGAGCAGTACTTC.